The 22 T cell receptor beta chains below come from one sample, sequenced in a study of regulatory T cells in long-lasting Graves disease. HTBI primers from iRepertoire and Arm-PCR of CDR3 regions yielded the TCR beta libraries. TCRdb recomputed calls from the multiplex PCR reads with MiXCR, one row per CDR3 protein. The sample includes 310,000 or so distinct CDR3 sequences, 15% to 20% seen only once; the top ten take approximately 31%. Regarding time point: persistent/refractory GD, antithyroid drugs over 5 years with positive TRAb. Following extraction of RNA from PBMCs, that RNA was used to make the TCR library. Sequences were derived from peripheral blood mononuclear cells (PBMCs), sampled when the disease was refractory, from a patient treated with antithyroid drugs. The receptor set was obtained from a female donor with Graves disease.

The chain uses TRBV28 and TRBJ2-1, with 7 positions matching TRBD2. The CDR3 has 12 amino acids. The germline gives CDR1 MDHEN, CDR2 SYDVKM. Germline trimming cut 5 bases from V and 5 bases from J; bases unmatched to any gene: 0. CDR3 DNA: TGTGCCAGCAGTCTAGCGGACAATGAGCAGTTCTTC. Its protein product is CASSLADNEQFF.

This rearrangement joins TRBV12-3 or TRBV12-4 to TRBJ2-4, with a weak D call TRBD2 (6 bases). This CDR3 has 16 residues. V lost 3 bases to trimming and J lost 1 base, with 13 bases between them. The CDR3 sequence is CASSFGGTLAKNIQYF. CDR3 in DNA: TGTGCCAGCAGTTTCGGGGGTACCCTGGCCAAAAACATTCAGTACTTC.

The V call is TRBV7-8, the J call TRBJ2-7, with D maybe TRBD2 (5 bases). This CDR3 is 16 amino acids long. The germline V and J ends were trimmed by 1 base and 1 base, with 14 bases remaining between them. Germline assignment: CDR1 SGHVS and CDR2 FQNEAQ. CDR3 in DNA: TGTGCCAGCAGCTTAGTCGGTGGGAGTAGGTCCTACGAGCAGTACTTC. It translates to CASSLVGGSRSYEQYF.

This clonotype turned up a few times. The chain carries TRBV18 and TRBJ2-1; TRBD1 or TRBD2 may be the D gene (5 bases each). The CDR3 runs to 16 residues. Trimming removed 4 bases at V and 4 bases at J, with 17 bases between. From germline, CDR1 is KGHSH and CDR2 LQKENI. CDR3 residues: CASSLGSGPYYNEQFF. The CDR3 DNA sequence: TGTGCCAGCTCACTCGGCTCGGGACCTTATTACAATGAGCAGTTCTTC. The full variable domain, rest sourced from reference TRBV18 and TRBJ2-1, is NAGVMQNPRHLVRRRGQEARLRCSPMKGHSHVYWYRQLPEEGLKFMVYLQKENIIDESGMPKERFSAEFPKEGPSILRIQQVVRGDSAAYFCASSLGSGPYYNEQFFGPGTRLTVL.

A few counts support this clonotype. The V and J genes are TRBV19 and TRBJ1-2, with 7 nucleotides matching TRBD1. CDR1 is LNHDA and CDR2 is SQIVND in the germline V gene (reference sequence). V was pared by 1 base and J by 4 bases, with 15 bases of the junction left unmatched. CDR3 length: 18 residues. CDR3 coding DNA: TGTGCCAGTAGTATAGTCCCGGGACAGACCCCCTTTCTCTATGGCTACACCTTC. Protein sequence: CASSIVPGQTPFLYGYTF.

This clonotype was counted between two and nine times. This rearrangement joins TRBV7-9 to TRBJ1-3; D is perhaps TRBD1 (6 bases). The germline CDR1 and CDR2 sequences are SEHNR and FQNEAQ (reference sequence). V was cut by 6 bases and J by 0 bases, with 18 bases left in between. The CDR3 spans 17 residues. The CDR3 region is CASRDPTGISSGNTIYF. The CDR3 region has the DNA TGTGCCAGCAGAGACCCAACAGGGATAAGCTCTGGAAACACCATATATTTT.

CDR3 coding DNA: TGTGCCAGCAGCTTACTGAGCGGGGGGGTGGGCAATGAGCAGTTCTTC. It codes for CASSLLSGGVGNEQFF. This chain links TRBV11-2 with TRBJ2-1; TRBD2 matches at 10 bases. CDR3 length: 16 amino acids. The junction had 7 bases not matched to a gene; V was cut back by 2 bases and J by 6 bases. In germline, CDR1 is SGHAT, CDR2 FQNNGV.

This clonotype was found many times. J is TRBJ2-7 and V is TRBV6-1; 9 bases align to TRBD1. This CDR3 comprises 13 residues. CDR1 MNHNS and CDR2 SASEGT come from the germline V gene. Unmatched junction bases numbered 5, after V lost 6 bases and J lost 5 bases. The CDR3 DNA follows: TGTGCCAGCAGCAAGGACAGGGGACACGAGCAGTACTTC. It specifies CASSKDRGHEQYF.

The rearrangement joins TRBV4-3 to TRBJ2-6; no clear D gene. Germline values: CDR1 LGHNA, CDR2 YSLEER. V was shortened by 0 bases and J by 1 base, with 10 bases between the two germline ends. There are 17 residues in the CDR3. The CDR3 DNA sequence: TGCGCCAGCAGCCAAGACTCAGTAGTTTCTGGGGCCAACGTCCTGACTTTC. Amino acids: CASSQDSVVSGANVLTF.

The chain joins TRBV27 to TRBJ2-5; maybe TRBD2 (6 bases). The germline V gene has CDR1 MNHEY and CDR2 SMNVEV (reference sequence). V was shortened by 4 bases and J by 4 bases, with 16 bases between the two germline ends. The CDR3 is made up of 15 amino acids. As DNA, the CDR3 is TGTGCCAGCAGTTCGGATGGGCGGGATAGAGAGACCCAGTACTTC. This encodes CASSSDGRDRETQYF.

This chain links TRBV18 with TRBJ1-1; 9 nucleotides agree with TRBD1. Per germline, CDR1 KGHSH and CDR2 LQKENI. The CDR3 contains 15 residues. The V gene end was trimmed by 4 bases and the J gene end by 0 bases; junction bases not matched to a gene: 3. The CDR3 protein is CASSRGTGMNTEAFF. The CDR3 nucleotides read TGTGCCAGCTCACGGGGGACAGGGATGAACACTGAAGCTTTCTTT.

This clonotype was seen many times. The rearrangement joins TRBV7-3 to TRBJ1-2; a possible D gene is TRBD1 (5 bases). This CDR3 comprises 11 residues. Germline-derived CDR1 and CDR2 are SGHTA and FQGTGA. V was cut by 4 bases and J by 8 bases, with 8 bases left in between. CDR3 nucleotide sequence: TGTGCCAGCAGCTCAGGGCAAGGCTACACCTTC. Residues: CASSSGQGYTF. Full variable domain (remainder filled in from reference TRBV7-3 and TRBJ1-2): GAGVSQTPSNKVTEKGKYVELRCDPISGHTALYWYRQSLGQGPEFLIYFQGTGAADDSGLPNDRFFAVRPEGSVSTLKIQRTERGDSAVYLCASSSGQGYTFGSGTRLTVV.

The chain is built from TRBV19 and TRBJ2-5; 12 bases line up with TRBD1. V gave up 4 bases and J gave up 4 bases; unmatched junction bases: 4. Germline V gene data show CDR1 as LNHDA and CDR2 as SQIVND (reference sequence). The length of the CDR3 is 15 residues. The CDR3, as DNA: TGTGCCAGTAGTACCCGGGACAGGGGGCGAGAGACCCAGTACTTC. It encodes CASSTRDRGRETQYF.

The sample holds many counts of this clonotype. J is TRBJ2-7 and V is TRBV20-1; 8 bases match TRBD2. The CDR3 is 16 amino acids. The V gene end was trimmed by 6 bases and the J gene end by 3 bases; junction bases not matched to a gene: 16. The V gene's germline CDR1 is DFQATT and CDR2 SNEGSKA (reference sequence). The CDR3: CSADPSRAGARYEQYF. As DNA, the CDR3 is TGCAGTGCCGACCCGTCCCGAGCGGGAGCCCGCTACGAGCAGTACTTC.

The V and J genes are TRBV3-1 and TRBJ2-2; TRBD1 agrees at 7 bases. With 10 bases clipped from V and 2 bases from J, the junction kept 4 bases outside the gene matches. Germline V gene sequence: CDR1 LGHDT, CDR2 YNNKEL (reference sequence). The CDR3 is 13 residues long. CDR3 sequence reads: CATRTGNTGELFF. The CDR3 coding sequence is TGTGCCACAAGGACAGGAAACACCGGGGAGCTGTTTTTT.

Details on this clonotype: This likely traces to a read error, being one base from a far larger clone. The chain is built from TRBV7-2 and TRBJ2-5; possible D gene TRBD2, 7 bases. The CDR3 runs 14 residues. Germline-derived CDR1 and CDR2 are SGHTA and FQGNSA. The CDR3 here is CASSLDSAGETQCF. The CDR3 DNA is TGTGCCAGCAGCTTGGACAGTGCGGGAGAGACCCAGTGCTTC. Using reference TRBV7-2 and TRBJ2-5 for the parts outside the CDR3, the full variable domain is GAGVSQSPSNKVTEKGKDVELRCDPISGHTALYWYRQSLGQGLEFLIYFQGNSAPDKSGLPSDRFSAERTGGSVSTLTIQRTQQEDSAVYLCASSLDSAGETQCFGPGTRLLVL.

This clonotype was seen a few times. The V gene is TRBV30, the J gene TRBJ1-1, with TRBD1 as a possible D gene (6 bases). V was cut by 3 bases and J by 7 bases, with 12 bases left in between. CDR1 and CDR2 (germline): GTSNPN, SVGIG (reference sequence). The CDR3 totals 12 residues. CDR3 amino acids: CAWRFGQNEAFF. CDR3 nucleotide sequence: TGTGCCTGGAGATTCGGACAGAATGAAGCTTTCTTT.

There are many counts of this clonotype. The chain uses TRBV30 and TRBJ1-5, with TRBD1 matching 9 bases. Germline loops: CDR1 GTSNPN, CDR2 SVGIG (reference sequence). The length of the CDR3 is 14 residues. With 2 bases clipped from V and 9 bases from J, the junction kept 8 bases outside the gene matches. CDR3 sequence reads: CAWSTGTGRWPQHF. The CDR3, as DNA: TGTGCCTGGAGTACGGGGACAGGGCGCTGGCCCCAGCATTTT.

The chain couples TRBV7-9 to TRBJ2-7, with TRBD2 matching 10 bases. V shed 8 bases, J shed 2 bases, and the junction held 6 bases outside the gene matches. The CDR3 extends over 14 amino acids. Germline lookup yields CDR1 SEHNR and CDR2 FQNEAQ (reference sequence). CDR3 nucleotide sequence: TGTGCCAGCGGAAAAGCGGGGGGGGCCTACGAGCAGTACTTC. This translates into CASGKAGGAYEQYF.

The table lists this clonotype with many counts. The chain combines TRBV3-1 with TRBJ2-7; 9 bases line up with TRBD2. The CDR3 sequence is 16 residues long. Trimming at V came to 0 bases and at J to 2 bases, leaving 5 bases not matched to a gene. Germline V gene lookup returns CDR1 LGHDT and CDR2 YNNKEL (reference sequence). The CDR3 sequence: CASSQEWAGGPYEQYF. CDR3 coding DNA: TGTGCCAGCAGCCAAGAATGGGCGGGAGGGCCCTACGAGCAGTACTTC.

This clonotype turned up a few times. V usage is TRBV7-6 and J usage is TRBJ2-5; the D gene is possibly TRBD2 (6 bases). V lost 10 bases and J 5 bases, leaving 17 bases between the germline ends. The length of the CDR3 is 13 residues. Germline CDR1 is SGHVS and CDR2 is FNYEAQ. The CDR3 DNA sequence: TGTGCCACCTCCACGGGGGTCCGGGAGACCCAGTACTTC. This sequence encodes CATSTGVRETQYF.

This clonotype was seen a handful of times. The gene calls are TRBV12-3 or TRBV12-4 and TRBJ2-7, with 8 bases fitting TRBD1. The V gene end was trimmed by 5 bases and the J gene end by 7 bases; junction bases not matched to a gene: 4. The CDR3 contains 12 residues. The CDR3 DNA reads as TGTGCCAGCAGTACAGGGGGAGATGAGCAGTACTTC. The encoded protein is CASSTGGDEQYF.